The 31 T cell receptor beta chains given below trace back to one sample, sequenced in a study of T-cell reconstitution after alpha-beta-depleted transplantation in children. TCRbeta library preparation incorporated unique molecular identifiers. MiXCR was run by TCRdb on the PCR reads, yielding one entry per CDR3 protein. The profile covers 300,000 to 350,000 distinct CDR3 sequences, with approximately 23% appearing a single time and 9.5% to 13% taken by the ten largest. Material: PBMCs, mostly from graft donor cells, obtained 180 days after TCRalphabeta/CD19-depleted stem cell transplant. These receptors all stem from a male patient under 18 who had a stem cell transplant for acute lymphoblastic leukemia, so the T cells may come from the graft donor.

This clonotype occurred a few times. V gene TRBV11-1 combines with J gene TRBJ2-3, with 9 bases fitting TRBD2. Per the germline V gene, CDR1 is SGHAT and CDR2 is FQDESV (reference sequence). The V and J ends lost 4 bases and 0 bases, in that order; junction bases with no gene match: 11. The CDR3 runs 18 residues. The CDR3 coding sequence is TGTGCCAGCAGCTCCTCTAGCCGCGGGACTAGCAGCACAGATACGCAGTATTTT. Its protein product is CASSSSSRGTSSTDTQYF.

The chain uses TRBV18 and TRBJ2-7; TRBD2 agrees at 12 bases. The length of the CDR3 is 15 residues. The germline V gene encodes CDR1 KGHSH and CDR2 LQKENI. With 3 bases clipped from V and 8 bases from J, the junction kept 8 bases outside the gene matches. The DNA of the CDR3 is TGTGCCAGCTCACCTGGGACTAGCGGGTTCCGACAGCAGTACTTC. Translating it yields CASSPGTSGFRQQYF.

The V gene is TRBV12-3 or TRBV12-4, the J gene TRBJ2-7; TRBD2 might be the D (6 bases). CDR3 length equals 12 residues. V gave up 2 bases and J gave up 6 bases, with 8 bases separating them. The CDR3 DNA follows: TGTGCCAGCAGTTTAAGGGACTTCGAGCAGTACTTC. As protein: CASSLRDFEQYF.

The chain couples TRBV6-5 to TRBJ2-1; TRBD1 agrees at 10 bases. This CDR3 is built from 15 residues. V was pared by 2 bases and J by 3 bases, with 1 base of the junction left unmatched. Per the germline V gene, CDR1 is MNHEY and CDR2 is SVGAGI. CDR3 residues: CASSYRTGGYNEQFF. The CDR3, as DNA: TGTGCCAGCAGTTACCGGACAGGGGGCTACAATGAGCAGTTCTTC.

A few counts support this clonotype. The V and J genes are TRBV20-1 and TRBJ2-2; D possibly corresponds to TRBD2 (6 bases). Trimming shortened V by 3 bases and J by 6 bases, and 17 bases separated the two germline ends. This CDR3 spans 15 amino acids. Looked up from germline, CDR1 is DFQATT and CDR2 is SNEGSKA (reference sequence). CDR3 in DNA: TGCAGTGCTAGCAGCCCAACAACTAGCCCCGGGGAGCTGTTTTTT. Its protein is CSASSPTTSPGELFF.

This rearrangement joins TRBV12-3 or TRBV12-4 to TRBJ2-3; no reliable D call. This CDR3 region has 16 residues. V lost 5 bases and J lost 0, with 15 bases in between. The CDR3 protein is CASSPRGVLSTDTQYF. The CDR3 nucleotides are TGTGCCAGCAGTCCCCGTGGGGTTCTTAGCACAGATACGCAGTATTTT.

The V and J genes are TRBV7-8 and TRBJ1-1; 7 bases line up with TRBD1. Germline V gene lookup returns CDR1 SGHVS and CDR2 FQNEAQ. V lost 4 bases to trimming and J lost 1 base; unmatched junction nucleotides: 9. This CDR3 is 16 amino acids long. Written as DNA, the CDR3 is TGTGCCAGCAGCTACCGACAGGGCGGAGGGAACACTGAAGCTTTCTTT. Translated: CASSYRQGGGNTEAFF.

The sample holds a few counts of this clonotype. The chain carries TRBV7-3 and TRBJ2-5; D unclear. Germline-derived CDR1 and CDR2 are SGHTA and FQGTGA. Trimming cost V 5 bases and J 4 bases, with 11 bases left between them. The CDR3 has 13 residues. CDR3 sequence reads: CASSIRASETQYF. The CDR3 nucleotides read TGTGCCAGCAGCATCCGGGCTTCAGAGACCCAGTACTTC.

This chain joins TRBV9 and TRBJ2-5; TRBD2 matches at 8 bases. V lost 4 bases and J lost 5; bases outside the gene matches: 13. CDR1 is SGDLS, CDR2 YYNGEE, per germline. This CDR3 has 16 residues. The chain's CDR3 is CASSPNSRGGQETQYF. CDR3 nucleotides: TGTGCCAGCAGCCCAAACTCCCGGGGGGGCCAGGAGACCCAGTACTTC.

This clonotype was seen more than once but under ten times. J is TRBJ1-1 and V is TRBV10-3, with unresolved D. This CDR3 region has 13 residues. Germline V gene sequence: CDR1 ENHRY, CDR2 SYGVKD. V shed 7 bases and J shed 3 bases, with 12 bases lying between them. The chain's CDR3 is CAITPGSYTEAFF. The CDR3 DNA follows: TGTGCCATCACCCCCGGGTCTTACACTGAAGCTTTCTTT.

This clonotype was picked up a small number of times. V gene TRBV28 combines with J gene TRBJ1-2; D is unclear. Germline CDR1 is MDHEN and CDR2 is SYDVKM. The CDR3 has 13 amino acids. V lost 4 bases and J 3 bases, leaving 9 bases between the germline ends. CDR3 in amino acids: CASSSDWDYGYTF. DNA for the CDR3: TGTGCCAGCAGTTCTGACTGGGACTATGGCTACACCTTC.

The DNA for the CDR3 is TGTGCCAGCAGTTTTTTGGGGGCGGATGAGCAGTTCTTC. Translation: CASSFLGADEQFF. J is TRBJ2-1 and V is TRBV27; D is perhaps TRBD1 (6 bases). The V gene's germline CDR1 is MNHEY and CDR2 SMNVEV (reference sequence). The V and J ends lost 3 bases and 8 bases respectively, with 11 bases between them. This CDR3 region has 13 residues.

The chain links TRBV12-3 or TRBV12-4 to TRBJ1-1; 7 bases match TRBD1. This CDR3 spans 14 amino acids. Trimming took 7 bases from V and 5 from J; bases not matched to a gene: 10. This chain's CDR3 is CASNSIPGGTEAFF. CDR3 sequence (DNA): TGTGCCAGCAACTCGATCCCAGGGGGGACTGAAGCTTTCTTT.

This sequence joins TRBV13 and TRBJ2-3, with TRBD2 matching over 8 bases. The CDR3 runs 16 residues. V lost 3 bases to trimming and J lost 4 bases; unmatched junction nucleotides: 9. CDR1 is PRHDT and CDR2 is FYEKMQ in the germline V gene (reference sequence). CDR3 region: CASSLGLAGPADTQYF. Written as DNA, the CDR3 is TGTGCCAGCAGCTTGGGTCTAGCGGGCCCGGCAGATACGCAGTATTTT.

The chain uses TRBV12-3 or TRBV12-4 and TRBJ2-5; 8 nucleotides agree with TRBD2. This CDR3 has 17 amino acids. V lost 5 bases, J lost 1 base, and 12 bases stayed unmatched. This CDR3 reads CASSPPGAGGLQETQYF. Here the CDR3 DNA reads TGTGCCAGCAGTCCCCCGGGGGCGGGAGGCCTCCAAGAGACCCAGTACTTC.

This clonotype was observed at least ten times. The CDR3 sequence is CASSFRDSSYNEQFF. CDR3 DNA: TGCGCCAGCAGCTTTCGAGACAGTTCCTACAATGAGCAGTTCTTC. The J gene is TRBJ2-1, the V gene TRBV5-1; D possibly corresponds to TRBD1 (5 bases). The germline V and J ends were trimmed by 2 bases and 1 base, with 10 bases remaining between them. The CDR3 has 15 amino acids. The germline gives CDR1 SGHRS, CDR2 YFSETQ.

This clonotype has just a few counts. This rearrangement joins TRBV7-2 to TRBJ2-5; D may be TRBD2 (6 bases). Germline lookup yields CDR1 SGHTA and CDR2 FQGNSA. Trimming stripped 2 bases from V and 2 bases from J, with 18 bases between. The CDR3 runs 17 residues. In nucleotides, the CDR3 is TGTGCCAGCAGCTTATTGGTTTACTTAGCGGTTCAAGAGACCCAGTACTTC. This sequence encodes CASSLLVYLAVQETQYF.

This clonotype showed up just a few times. The genes are TRBV19 and TRBJ2-3; D ambiguous. Germline CDR1 LNHDA, CDR2 SQIVND (reference sequence). The CDR3 runs to 14 residues. V was trimmed by 7 bases and J by 3 bases, leaving 14 bases between them. The CDR3 reads CASKDLRRTDTQYF. CDR3 in DNA: TGTGCCAGTAAGGATCTGAGGCGAACAGATACGCAGTATTTT.

V and J are TRBV20-1 and TRBJ1-2, with TRBD1 identical over 8 bases. The CDR3 has 16 amino acids. Germline CDR1 reads DFQATT; CDR2 reads SNEGSKA (reference sequence). V lost 0 bases and J lost 2; bases outside the gene matches: 8. Written as DNA, the CDR3 is TGCAGTGCTAGAGACCCTTCCCGACAGGGGAACTATGGCTACACCTTC. Its protein is CSARDPSRQGNYGYTF.

The chain couples TRBV27 to TRBJ2-1; D unresolved. The germline gives CDR1 MNHEY, CDR2 SMNVEV (reference sequence). The CDR3 is 12 residues long. V was trimmed by 6 bases and J by 4 bases, leaving 7 bases between them. CDR3 bases: TGTGCCAGCAGAATGGGTTACAATGAGCAGTTCTTC. As protein: CASRMGYNEQFF.

With respect to this clonotype: The junction departs from germline at one end; a sequencing error may be responsible. The V call is TRBV5-1, the J call TRBJ2-7, with a weak D call TRBD2 (6 bases). Germline V CDR1 and CDR2: SGHRS, YFSETQ. This CDR3 is 16 amino acids long. The CDR3 here is CASSLGTGTAPYEQSF. For the CDR3, the DNA is TGCGCCAGCAGCTTGGGGACCGGGACTGCCCCCTACGAGCAGTCCTTC.

The chain couples TRBV5-6 to TRBJ1-5; maybe TRBD1 (6 bases). The ends were cut back, 0 bases at V and 4 bases at J, with 11 bases in the middle. There are 15 residues in the CDR3. CDR1 and CDR2 (germline): SGHDT, YYEEEE. CDR3 nucleotide sequence: TGTGCCAGCAGCTTGGGGGCTAGGGGGAATCAGCCCCAGCATTTT. Protein: CASSLGARGNQPQHF.

This chain joins TRBV7-2 and TRBJ2-3; 7 bases are shared with TRBD1. The CDR3 contains 17 residues. V was pared by 3 bases and J by 3 bases, with 12 bases of the junction left unmatched. The germline V gene has CDR1 SGHTA and CDR2 FQGNSA. The CDR3 nucleotides are TGTGCCAGCAGCTTGAGGGGGCCCATCACCTTAACAGATACGCAGTATTTT. Its translation is CASSLRGPITLTDTQYF.

This clonotype was picked up a small number of times. The chain uses TRBV12-3 or TRBV12-4 and TRBJ1-1; perhaps TRBD1 as D (6 bases). The CDR3 sequence is 15 residues long. V lost 3 bases, J lost 5 bases, and 16 bases lay in between. In DNA, the CDR3 is TGTGCCAGCAGTTTCCTACTCGACAGGTCGACTGAAGCTTTCTTT. This encodes CASSFLLDRSTEAFF.

The chain links TRBV11-3 to TRBJ2-1, with 9 nucleotides matching TRBD2. CDR3 size: 15 residues. CDR1 SGHNT and CDR2 YENEEA come from the germline V gene. After removal of 4 bases from V and 5 bases from J, the junction contained 6 bases not matched to a gene. CDR3 amino acids: CASSWTTSGHNEQFF. DNA for the CDR3: TGTGCCAGCAGCTGGACGACTAGCGGCCACAATGAGCAGTTCTTC.

The chain has TRBV20-1 and TRBJ1-2; a possible D gene is TRBD1 (5 bases). Trimming took off 6 bases at V and 8 bases at J, with 19 bases between the two ends. The CDR3 consists of 13 residues. Germline CDR1 is DFQATT and CDR2 is SNEGSKA (reference sequence). The CDR3 region has the DNA TGCAGTGCCAAATCCCGGCCAGGGAGAGGCTACACCTTC. Protein sequence: CSAKSRPGRGYTF.

The rearrangement links TRBV4-1 to TRBJ2-7, with D uncertain. The germline CDR1 and CDR2 sequences are MGHRA and YSYEKL. The V end lost 0 bases, the J end lost 2 bases, and 11 bases lay between the germline ends. This CDR3 has 15 amino acids. For the CDR3, the DNA is TGCGCCAGCAGCCAAGATCAAGGCAGCCCCTACGAGCAGTACTTC. It is translated as CASSQDQGSPYEQYF.

V and J are TRBV7-6 and TRBJ1-3; D unresolved. Germline values: CDR1 SGHVS, CDR2 FNYEAQ. The CDR3 spans 13 residues. The V end was cut by 8 bases, the J end by 0 bases, with 8 bases between. As DNA, the CDR3 is TGTGCCAGCTCTTATAGCTCTGGAAACACCATATATTTT. Protein sequence: CASSYSSGNTIYF.

The rearrangement links TRBV10-1 to TRBJ2-7, with TRBD1 matching over 8 bases. V trimming: 2 bases; J trimming: 2 bases; junction bases outside the gene matches: 5. The CDR3 consists of 15 residues. Germline V CDR1 and CDR2: WNHNN, SYGVQD (reference sequence). The CDR3 nucleotides read TGCGCCAGCAGTGAGGGGACAGGATTGACCTACGAGCAGTACTTC. It yields the protein CASSEGTGLTYEQYF.

V and J are TRBV6-5 and TRBJ2-5; TRBD2 aligns across 11 bases. Germline V gene sequence: CDR1 MNHEY, CDR2 SVGAGI. V lost 1 base to trimming and J lost 2 bases; unmatched junction nucleotides: 3. The CDR3 length is 16 residues. CDR3 bases: TGTGCCAGCAGTTACTATACTAGCGGGGGACAAGAGACCCAGTACTTC. It is translated as CASSYYTSGGQETQYF.

Concerning this clonotype: This clone may be a read error of a much larger clone one base away. The chain uses TRBV5-1 and TRBJ1-2, with D uncertain. This CDR3 has 13 residues. From germline, CDR1 is SGHRS and CDR2 YFSETQ. Here the CDR3 DNA reads TGCGCCAGCAAATCGCAGATTAACTATGACTACACCTTC. Protein sequence: CASKSQINYDYTF.